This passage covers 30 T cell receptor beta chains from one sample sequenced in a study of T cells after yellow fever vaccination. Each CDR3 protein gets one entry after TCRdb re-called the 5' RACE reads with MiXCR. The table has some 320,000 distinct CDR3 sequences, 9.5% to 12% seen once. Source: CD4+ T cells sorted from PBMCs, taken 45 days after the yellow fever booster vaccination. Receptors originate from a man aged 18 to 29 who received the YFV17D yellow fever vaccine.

The chain's CDR3 is CAISGIGVDYGYTF. CDR3 coding DNA: TGTGCCATCAGTGGTATTGGGGTTGACTATGGCTACACCTTC. The rearrangement links TRBV10-3 to TRBJ1-2; D remains unclear. This CDR3 spans 14 amino acids. V shed 4 bases and J shed 3 bases, with 12 bases lying between them. Germline V gene lookup returns CDR1 ENHRY and CDR2 SYGVKD.

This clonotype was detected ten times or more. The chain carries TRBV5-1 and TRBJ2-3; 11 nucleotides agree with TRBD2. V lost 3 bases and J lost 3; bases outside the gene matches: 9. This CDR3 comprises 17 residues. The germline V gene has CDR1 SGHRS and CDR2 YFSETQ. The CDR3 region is CASSSRLSGGVTDTQYF. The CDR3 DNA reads TGCGCCAGCAGCTCTCGACTTAGCGGGGGGGTTACAGATACGCAGTATTTT.

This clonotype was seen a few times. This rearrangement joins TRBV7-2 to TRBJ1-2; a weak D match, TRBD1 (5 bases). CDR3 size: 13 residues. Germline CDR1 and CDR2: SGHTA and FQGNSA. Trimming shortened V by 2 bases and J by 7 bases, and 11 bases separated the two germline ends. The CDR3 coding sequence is TGTGCCAGCAGCTTATCGGAGGGGCTTGGCTACACCTTC. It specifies CASSLSEGLGYTF.

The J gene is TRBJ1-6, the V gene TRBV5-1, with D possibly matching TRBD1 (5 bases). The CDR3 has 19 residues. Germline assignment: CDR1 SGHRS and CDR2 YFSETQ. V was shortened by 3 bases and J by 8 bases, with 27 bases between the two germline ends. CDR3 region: CASSSDYGFGGGKYSPLHF. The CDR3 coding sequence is TGCGCCAGCAGCTCCGATTATGGCTTCGGCGGGGGGAAGTATTCACCCCTCCACTTT.

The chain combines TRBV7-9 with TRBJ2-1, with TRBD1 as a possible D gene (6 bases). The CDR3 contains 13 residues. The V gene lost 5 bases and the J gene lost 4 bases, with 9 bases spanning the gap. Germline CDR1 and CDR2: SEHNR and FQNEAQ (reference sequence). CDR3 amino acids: CASSPGEYNEQFF. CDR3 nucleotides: TGTGCCAGCAGCCCAGGGGAGTACAATGAGCAGTTCTTC.

This CDR3 reads CASSSKGARVEAFF. The CDR3 DNA reads TGTGCCAGCAGCTCAAAGGGGGCCAGAGTTGAAGCTTTCTTT. J is TRBJ1-1 and V is TRBV7-3; TRBD1 agrees at 7 bases. The CDR3 covers 14 residues. The germline CDR1 and CDR2 sequences are SGHTA and FQGTGA. V lost 4 bases and J lost 7; bases outside the gene matches: 9.

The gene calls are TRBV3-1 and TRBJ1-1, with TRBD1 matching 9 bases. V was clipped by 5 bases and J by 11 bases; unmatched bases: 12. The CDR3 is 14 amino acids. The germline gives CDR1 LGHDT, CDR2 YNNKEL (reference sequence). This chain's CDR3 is CASSGGGTGWLAFF. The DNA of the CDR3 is TGTGCCAGCAGCGGGGGCGGGACAGGGTGGTTGGCTTTCTTT. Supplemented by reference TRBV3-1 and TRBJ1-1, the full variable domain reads DTAVSQTPKYLVTQMGNDKSIKCEQNLGHDTMYWYKQDSKKFLKIMFSYNNKELIINETVPNRFSPKSPDKAHLNLHINSLELGDSAVYFCASSGGGTGWLAFFGQGTRLTVV.

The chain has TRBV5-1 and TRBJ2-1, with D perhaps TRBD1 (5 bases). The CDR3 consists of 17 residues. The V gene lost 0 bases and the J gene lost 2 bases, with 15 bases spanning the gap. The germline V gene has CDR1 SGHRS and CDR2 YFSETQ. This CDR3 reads CASSLGTSPTAYNEQFF. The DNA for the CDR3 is TGCGCCAGCAGCTTGGGCACCTCCCCGACAGCCTACAATGAGCAGTTCTTC. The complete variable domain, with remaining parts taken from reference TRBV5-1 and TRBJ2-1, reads KAGVTQTPRYLIKTRGQQVTLSCSPISGHRSVSWYQQTPGQGLQFLFEYFSETQRNKGNFPGRFSGRQFSNSRSEMNVSTLELGDSALYLCASSLGTSPTAYNEQFFGPGTRLTVL.

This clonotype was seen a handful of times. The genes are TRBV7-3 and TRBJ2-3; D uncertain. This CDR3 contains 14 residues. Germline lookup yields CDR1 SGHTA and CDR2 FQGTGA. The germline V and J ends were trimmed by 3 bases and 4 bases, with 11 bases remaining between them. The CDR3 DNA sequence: TGTGCCAGCAGCTTTGGTGGCCCCCCAGATACGCAGTATTTT. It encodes CASSFGGPPDTQYF.

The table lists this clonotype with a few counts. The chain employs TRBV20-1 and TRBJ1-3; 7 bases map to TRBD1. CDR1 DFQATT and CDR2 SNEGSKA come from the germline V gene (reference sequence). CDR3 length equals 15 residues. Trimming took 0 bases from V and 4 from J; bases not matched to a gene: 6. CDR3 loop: CSARERGLRGNTIYF. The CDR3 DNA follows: TGCAGTGCTAGAGAGAGGGGGCTAAGAGGAAACACCATATATTTT.

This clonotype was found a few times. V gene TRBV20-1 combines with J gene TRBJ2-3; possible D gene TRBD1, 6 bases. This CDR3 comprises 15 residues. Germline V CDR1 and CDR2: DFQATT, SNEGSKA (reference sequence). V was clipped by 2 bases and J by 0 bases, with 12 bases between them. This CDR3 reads CSARPLTGSTDTQYF. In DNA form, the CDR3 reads TGCAGTGCTAGACCACTGACAGGCAGCACAGATACGCAGTATTTT.

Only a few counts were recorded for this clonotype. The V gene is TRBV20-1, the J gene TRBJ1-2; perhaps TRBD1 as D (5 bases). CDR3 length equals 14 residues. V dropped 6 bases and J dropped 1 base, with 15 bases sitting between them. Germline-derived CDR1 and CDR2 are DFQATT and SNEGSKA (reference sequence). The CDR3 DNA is TGCAGTGCCGCATTGGGGGGGGATAACTATGGCTACACCTTC. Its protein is CSAALGGDNYGYTF.

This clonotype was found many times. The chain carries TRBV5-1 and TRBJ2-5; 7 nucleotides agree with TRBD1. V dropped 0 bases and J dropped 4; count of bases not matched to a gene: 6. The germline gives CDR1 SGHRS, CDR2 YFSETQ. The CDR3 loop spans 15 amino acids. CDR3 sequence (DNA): TGCGCCAGCAGCTTGGCCGGGGCAGGGGGAGAGACCCAGTACTTC. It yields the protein CASSLAGAGGETQYF.

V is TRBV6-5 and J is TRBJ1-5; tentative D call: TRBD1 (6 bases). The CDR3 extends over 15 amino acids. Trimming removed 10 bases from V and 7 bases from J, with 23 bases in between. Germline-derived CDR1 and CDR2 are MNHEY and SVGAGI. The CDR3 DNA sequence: TGTGCCACTAGATCCGGGACATTGTTTGGACAGCCCCAGCATTTT. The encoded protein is CATRSGTLFGQPQHF.

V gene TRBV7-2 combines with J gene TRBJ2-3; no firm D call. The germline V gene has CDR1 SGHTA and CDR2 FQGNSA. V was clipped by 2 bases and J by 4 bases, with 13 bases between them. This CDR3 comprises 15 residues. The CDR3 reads CASSLSLHLADTQYF. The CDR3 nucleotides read TGTGCCAGCAGCTTAAGTCTTCACCTGGCAGATACGCAGTATTTT.

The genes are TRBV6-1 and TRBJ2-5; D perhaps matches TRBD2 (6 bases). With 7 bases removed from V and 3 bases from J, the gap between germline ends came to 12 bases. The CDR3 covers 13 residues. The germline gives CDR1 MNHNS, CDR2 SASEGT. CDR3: CASIRRGEETQYF. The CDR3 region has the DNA TGTGCCAGCATAAGGCGGGGAGAAGAGACCCAGTACTTC.

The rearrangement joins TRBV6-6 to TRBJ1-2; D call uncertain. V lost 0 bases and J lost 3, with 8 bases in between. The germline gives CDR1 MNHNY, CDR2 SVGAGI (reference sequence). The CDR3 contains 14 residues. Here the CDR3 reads CASSYSQADYGYTF. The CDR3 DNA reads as TGTGCCAGCAGTTACTCGCAGGCTGACTATGGCTACACCTTC.

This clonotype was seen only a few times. CDR3 bases: TGTGCCAGCAATTCCGTCCGAACAATGAATCAGCCCCAGCATTTT. Residues: CASNSVRTMNQPQHF. This chain links TRBV27 with TRBJ1-5; D unresolved. The germline V gene encodes CDR1 MNHEY and CDR2 SMNVEV (reference sequence). V was pared by 7 bases and J by 4 bases, with 17 bases between. The CDR3 is made up of 15 amino acids.

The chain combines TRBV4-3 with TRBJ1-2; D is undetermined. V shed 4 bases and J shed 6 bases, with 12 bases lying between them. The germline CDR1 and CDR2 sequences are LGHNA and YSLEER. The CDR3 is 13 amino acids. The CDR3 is CASSPQLGNGYTF. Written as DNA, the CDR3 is TGCGCCAGCAGCCCCCAGTTGGGGAATGGCTACACCTTC.

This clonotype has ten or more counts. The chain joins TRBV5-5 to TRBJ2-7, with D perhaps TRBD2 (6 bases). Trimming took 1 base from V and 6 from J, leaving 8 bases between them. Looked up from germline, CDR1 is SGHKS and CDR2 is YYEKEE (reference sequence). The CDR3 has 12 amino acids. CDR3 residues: CASSLLGGEQYV. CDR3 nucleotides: TGTGCCAGCAGCTTGCTGGGGGGCGAGCAGTACGTC.

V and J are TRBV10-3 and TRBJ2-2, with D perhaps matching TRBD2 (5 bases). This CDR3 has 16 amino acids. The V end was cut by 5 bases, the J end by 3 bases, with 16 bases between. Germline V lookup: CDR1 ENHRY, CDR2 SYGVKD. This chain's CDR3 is CAISPTGRRDTGELFF. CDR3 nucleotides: TGTGCCATCAGTCCTACTGGGAGACGGGACACCGGGGAGCTGTTTTTT.

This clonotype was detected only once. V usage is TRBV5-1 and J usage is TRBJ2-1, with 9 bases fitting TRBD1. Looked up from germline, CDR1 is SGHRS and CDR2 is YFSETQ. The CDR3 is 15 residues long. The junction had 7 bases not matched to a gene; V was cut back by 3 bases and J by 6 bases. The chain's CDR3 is CASSSPGQGGNEQFF. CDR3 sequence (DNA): TGCGCCAGCAGCTCCCCGGGACAGGGAGGCAATGAGCAGTTCTTC. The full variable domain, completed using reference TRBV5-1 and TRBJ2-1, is KAGVTQTPRYLIKTRGQQVTLSCSPISGHRSVSWYQQTPGQGLQFLFEYFSETQRNKGNFPGRFSGRQFSNSRSEMNVSTLELGDSALYLCASSSPGQGGNEQFFGPGTRLTVL.

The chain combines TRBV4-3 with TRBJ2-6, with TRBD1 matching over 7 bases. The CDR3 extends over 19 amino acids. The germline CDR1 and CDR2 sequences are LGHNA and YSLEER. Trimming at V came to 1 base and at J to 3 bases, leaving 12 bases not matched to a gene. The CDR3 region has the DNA TGCGCCAGCAGCCAAGTGTCGAGGGGGCGCGTCAGTGGGGCCAACGTCCTGACTTTC. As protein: CASSQVSRGRVSGANVLTF.

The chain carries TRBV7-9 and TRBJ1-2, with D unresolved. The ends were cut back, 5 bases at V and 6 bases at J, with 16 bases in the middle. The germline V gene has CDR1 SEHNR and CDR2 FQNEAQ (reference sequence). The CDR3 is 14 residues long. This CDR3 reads CASSLVVGYHGYTF. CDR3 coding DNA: TGTGCCAGCAGCCTGGTGGTTGGGTACCATGGCTACACCTTC.

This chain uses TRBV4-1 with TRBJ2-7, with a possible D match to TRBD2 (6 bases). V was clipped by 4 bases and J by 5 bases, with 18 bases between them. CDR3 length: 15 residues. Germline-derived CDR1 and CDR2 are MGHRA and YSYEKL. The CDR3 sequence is CASSPIRGNVNEQYF. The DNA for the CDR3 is TGCGCCAGCAGCCCTATCCGGGGGAATGTCAACGAGCAGTACTTC.

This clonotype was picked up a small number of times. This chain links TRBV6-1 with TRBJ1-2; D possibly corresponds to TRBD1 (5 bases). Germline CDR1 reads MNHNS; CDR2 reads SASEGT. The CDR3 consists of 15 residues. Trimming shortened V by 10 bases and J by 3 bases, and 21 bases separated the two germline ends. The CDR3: CATFRVRAVHYGYTF. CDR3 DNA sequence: TGTGCCACCTTCAGGGTTCGGGCCGTCCACTATGGCTACACCTTC.

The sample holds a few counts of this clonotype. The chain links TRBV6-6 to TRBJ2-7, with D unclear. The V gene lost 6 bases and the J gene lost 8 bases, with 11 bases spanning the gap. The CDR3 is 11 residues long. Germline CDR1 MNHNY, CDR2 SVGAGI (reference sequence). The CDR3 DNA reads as TGTGCCAGCAGGTACGAAGGACAGCAGTACGTC. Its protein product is CASRYEGQQYV.

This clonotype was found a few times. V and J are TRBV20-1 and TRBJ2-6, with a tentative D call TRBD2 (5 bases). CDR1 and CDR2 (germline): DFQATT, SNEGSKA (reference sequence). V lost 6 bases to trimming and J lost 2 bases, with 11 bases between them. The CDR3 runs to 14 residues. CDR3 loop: CSASPGTGANVLTF. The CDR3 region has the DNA TGCAGTGCCTCTCCGGGGACTGGGGCCAACGTCCTGACTTTC.

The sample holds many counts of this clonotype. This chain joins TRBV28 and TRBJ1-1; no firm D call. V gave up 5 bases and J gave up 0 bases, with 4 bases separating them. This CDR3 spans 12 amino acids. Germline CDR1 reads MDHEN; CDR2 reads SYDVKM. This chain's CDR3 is CASSEMNTEAFF. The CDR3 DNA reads TGTGCCAGCAGTGAAATGAACACTGAAGCTTTCTTT.

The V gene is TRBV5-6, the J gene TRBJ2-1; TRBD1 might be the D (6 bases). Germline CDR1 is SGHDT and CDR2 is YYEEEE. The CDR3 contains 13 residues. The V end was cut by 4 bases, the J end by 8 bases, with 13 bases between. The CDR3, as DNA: TGTGCCAGCAGCCTCTACAGGGCCGATGAGCAGTTCTTC. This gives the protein CASSLYRADEQFF.